The clone carrying this T cell receptor (beta chain) appeared a few times. Its antigen remains unknown. Unique molecular identifiers had been added to the TCR beta cDNA libraries. From approximately 0.95 to 9.8 million T cells, 400,000 to 500,000 cDNA molecules were obtained. In TCRdb, the PCR reads were re-called with MiXCR into one record per CDR3 protein. The table lists roughly 730,000 distinct CDR3 sequences, about 27% of them singletons. The germline CDR1 and CDR2 sequences are SNHLY and FYNNEI. This CDR3 has 15 amino acids. This entry belongs to a study of post-analysis software for immune sequencing data. At the level of the study: The disease courses spanned relapsing-remitting, secondary progressive and progressive-relapsing forms of multiple sclerosis. Points from the study as a whole: When patients were compared with controls, a handful of TRBV segments were more frequent, TRBV5-6, TRBV5-1 and TRBV20-1 among them. F measure clustering grouped samples strongly by preparation batch.

The rearrangement links TRBV2 to TRBJ2-7, with 9 bases identical to TRBD2. The tail of the sequence fits TRBJ2-5 better, so the J call may be wrong. Sequenced: blood. This receptor was obtained from a girl aged 10-17 years with multiple sclerosis. The CDR3 loop is CASSELAGAGETQYF. The CDR3 region has the DNA TGTGCCAGCAGTGAATTAGCGGGGGCCGGGGAGACCCAGTACTTC.